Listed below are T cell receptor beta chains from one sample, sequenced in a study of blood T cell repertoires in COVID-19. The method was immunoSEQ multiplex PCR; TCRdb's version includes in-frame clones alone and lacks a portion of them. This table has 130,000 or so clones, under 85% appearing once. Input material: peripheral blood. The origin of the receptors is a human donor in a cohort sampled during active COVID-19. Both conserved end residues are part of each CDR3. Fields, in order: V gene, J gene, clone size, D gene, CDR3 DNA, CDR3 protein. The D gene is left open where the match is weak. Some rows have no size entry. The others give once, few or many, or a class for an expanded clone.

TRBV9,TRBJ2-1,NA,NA,TGTGCCAGCAGCGTAGGAGCTAGCTTCTACAATGAGCAGTTCTTC,CASSVGASFYNEQFF
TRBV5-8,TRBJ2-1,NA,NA,TGTGCCAGCAGCTCTTACACCTACAATGAGCAGTTCTTC,CASSSYTYNEQFF
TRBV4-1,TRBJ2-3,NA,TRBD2,TGCGCCAGCAGCCACGGGGGACTAGGGCTATCAGATACGCAGTATTTT,CASSHGGLGLSDTQYF
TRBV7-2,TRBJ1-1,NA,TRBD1,TGTGCCAGCAGCCCTAGGACAGGGCTGGGGTCGAACACTGAAGCTTTCTTT,CASSPRTGLGSNTEAFF
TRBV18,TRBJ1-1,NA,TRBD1,TGTGCCAGCTCACCGCGACAGGGGGACGAGAGCACTGAAGCTTTCTTT,CASSPRQGDESTEAFF
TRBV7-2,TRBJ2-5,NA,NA,TGTGCCAGCAGCTTAGCCCAGGGCTCGGGCCAAGAGACCCAGTACTTC,CASSLAQGSGQETQYF
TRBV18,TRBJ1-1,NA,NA,TGTGCCAGCTCACCAGTTCGCATGGGGGCGGAAGCTTTCTTT,CASSPVRMGAEAFF
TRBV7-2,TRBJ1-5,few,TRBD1,TGTGCCAGCAGCGGACAGGGGAATCAGCCCCAGCATTTT,CASSGQGNQPQHF
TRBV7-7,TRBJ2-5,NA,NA,TGTGCTAGCAGCTTCTTCGGTACAGGGCACGGAGAGACCCAGTACTTC,CASSFFGTGHGETQYF
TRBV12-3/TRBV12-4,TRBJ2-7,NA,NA,TGTGCCAGCAGTTCCACGGGGTTCGGGCAGTACTTC,CASSSTGFGQYF
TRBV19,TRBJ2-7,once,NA,TGTGCCAGTAGTACCACAGTGTCCTACGAGCAGTACTTC,CASSTTVSYEQYF
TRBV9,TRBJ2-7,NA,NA,TGTGCCAGCAGCTCTGCACAGGGTTCCTACGAGCAGTACTTC,CASSSAQGSYEQYF
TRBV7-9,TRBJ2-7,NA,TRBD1,TGTGCCAGCGTCAGGACAGGTAATTCCTACGAGCAGTACTTC,CASVRTGNSYEQYF
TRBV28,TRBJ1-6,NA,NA,TGTGCCAGCAGTTCCGCTTCTACAGGGAAGAGTAATTCACCCCTCCACTTT,CASSSASTGKSNSPLHF
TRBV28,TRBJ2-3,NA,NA,TGTGCCAGCAGTTTGGGGGCTAGGTCAGATACGCAGTATTTT,CASSLGARSDTQYF
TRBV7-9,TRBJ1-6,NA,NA,TGTGCCAGCAGCTTGGGGTCGGGGTTCTATAATTCACCCCTCCACTTT,CASSLGSGFYNSPLHF
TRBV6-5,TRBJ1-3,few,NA,TGTGCCAGCAGTTCAGGGTATGGAAACACCATATATTTT,CASSSGYGNTIYF
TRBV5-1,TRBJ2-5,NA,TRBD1,TGCGCCAGCAGCCAACGACAGGGGGTGACCCAGTACTTC,CASSQRQGVTQYF
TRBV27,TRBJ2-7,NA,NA,TGTGCCAGCAGTTTCCGCAGGGCCTCCTACGAGCAGTACTTC,CASSFRRASYEQYF
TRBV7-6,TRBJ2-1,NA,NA,TGTGCCAGCAGCTTAGTTTCTCACAACTCCTACAATGAGCAGTTCTTC,CASSLVSHNSYNEQFF